Below are 23 T cell receptor beta chains sequenced from a single sample in a study of T-cell reconstitution after alpha-beta-depleted transplantation in children (dated by TCRdb to the mid-2010s). The library was obtained by PCR. The instrument was an Illumina HiSeq 2500. TCR libraries were prepared with molecular barcoding, using unique molecular identifiers to normalize TCRbeta repertoire quantification. TCRdb redid the processing of the public reads, applying fastp at Q25 and MiXCR, and retained in-frame beta chains. All rows with the same CDR3 protein become a single entry with the most common DNA and genes. The sample contains around 600,000 distinct CDR3 sequences, roughly 24% of them found a single time. The ten largest clones represent 13% to 15% of the sample. The sample's treatment or condition label, decoded: allogeneic hematopoietic cell transplantation with graft depleted of TCRalphabeta T cells and CD19 B cells.

The material sequenced was PBMCs, mostly from graft donor cells, taken 360 days after TCRalphabeta/CD19-depleted stem cell transplant. The receptors here all came from a boy less than two years old who had a stem cell transplant for acute myeloid leukemia, so the T cells may come from the graft donor.

This clonotype showed up many times. V usage is TRBV7-2 and J usage is TRBJ2-5, with TRBD2 matching 9 bases. The CDR3 totals 16 residues. V lost 2 bases to trimming and J lost 9 bases; unmatched junction nucleotides: 13. Germline CDR1 SGHTA, CDR2 FQGNSA. The chain's CDR3 is CASSLTAGGGIRAQYF. The CDR3 DNA follows: TGTGCCAGCAGCTTAACGGCGGGGGGGGGAATTCGGGCCCAGTACTTC. The whole variable domain, remainder taken from reference TRBV7-2 and TRBJ2-5, is GAGVSQSPSNKVTEKGKDVELRCDPISGHTALYWYRQSLGQGLEFLIYFQGNSAPDKSGLPSDRFSAERTGGSVSTLTIQRTQQEDSAVYLCASSLTAGGGIRAQYFGPGTRLLVL.

The sample holds many counts of this clonotype. The V and J genes are TRBV20-1 and TRBJ2-7; TRBD1 aligns across 9 bases. The CDR3 consists of 12 residues. After removal of 5 bases from V and 7 bases from J, the junction contained 6 bases not matched to a gene. Germline V gene lookup returns CDR1 DFQATT and CDR2 SNEGSKA (reference sequence). CDR3 loop: CSAQQGAREQYV. DNA for the CDR3: TGCAGTGCTCAACAGGGGGCTCGGGAGCAGTACGTC.

This clonotype has only a few counts. The chain links TRBV4-3 to TRBJ2-3, with 10 bases fitting TRBD2. Looked up from germline, CDR1 is LGHNA and CDR2 is YSLEER. CDR3 length: 14 amino acids. Trimming removed 4 bases from V and 5 bases from J; junction bases left unmatched: 3. In DNA, the CDR3 is TGCGCCAGCAGCCCGGGACTAGCGCAAGATACGCAGTATTTT. Its protein product is CASSPGLAQDTQYF.

The V gene is TRBV19, the J gene TRBJ2-7; D is perhaps TRBD1 (5 bases). V gave up 0 bases and J gave up 2 bases, with 11 bases separating them. The CDR3 has 15 residues. Germline V gene data show CDR1 as LNHDA and CDR2 as SQIVND (reference sequence). CDR3 sequence (DNA): TGTGCCAGTAGTATAGATGGGGCATCCCCCTACGAGCAGTACTTC. Residues: CASSIDGASPYEQYF.

This chain connects TRBV20-1 to TRBJ2-7, with TRBD1 as a possible D gene (6 bases). The CDR3 loop spans 14 amino acids. CDR1 DFQATT and CDR2 SNEGSKA come from the germline V gene (reference sequence). Trimming pared 0 bases from V and 2 bases from J, leaving 11 bases between. CDR3 loop: CSAREVRGPYEQYF. In DNA, the CDR3 is TGCAGTGCTAGAGAGGTCAGGGGCCCCTACGAGCAGTACTTC.

The chain couples TRBV12-3 or TRBV12-4 to TRBJ2-1; 7 positions agree with TRBD1. The junction had 9 bases not matched to a gene; V was cut back by 4 bases and J by 0 bases. The CDR3 consists of 17 residues. CDR3 bases: TGTGCCAGCAGTTACGTAGGGGGCCTTAGCTCCTACAATGAGCAGTTCTTC. Encoded protein: CASSYVGGLSSYNEQFF.

To note about this clonotype: Just one base apart from a much larger clone, this may be a read error. The conserved phenylalanine or tryptophan is not found at the CDR3 terminus, so this likely reflects a read error. The chain has TRBV12-3 or TRBV12-4 and TRBJ2-5; no firm D call. V lost 6 bases to trimming and J lost 4 bases, with 9 bases between them. The CDR3 has 12 residues. The CDR3 loop reads CASSYYGETQYS. CDR3 nucleotide sequence: TGTGCCAGCAGCTACTATGGAGAGACCCAGTACTCC.

The rearrangement links TRBV20-1 to TRBJ2-1; 8 bases agree with TRBD2. J gave up 7 bases and V 0 bases, and 11 bases lay outside the gene matches. Germline loops: CDR1 DFQATT, CDR2 SNEGSKA (reference sequence). This CDR3 region has 16 residues. CDR3 sequence reads: CSARDREGGRSNEQFF. The CDR3 nucleotides read TGCAGTGCTAGAGATCGGGAGGGGGGGCGATCGAATGAGCAGTTCTTC.

The chain has TRBV12-5 and TRBJ2-7; 8 positions agree with TRBD1. The CDR3 runs 18 residues. The V gene end was trimmed by 0 bases and the J gene end by 3 bases; junction bases not matched to a gene: 13. CDR1 and CDR2 from the germline V gene are LGHNT and FRNRAP. The CDR3, as DNA: TGTGCTAGTGGTTTGGTACAGGGGGGACTTAGCCGACTCTACGAGCAGTACTTC. Translated: CASGLVQGGLSRLYEQYF.

This clonotype came up many times. J is TRBJ2-7 and V is TRBV6-2 or TRBV6-3; no clear D gene. The CDR3 has 14 residues. The ends were cut back, 6 bases at V and 3 bases at J, with 15 bases in the middle. The V gene's germline CDR1 is MNHEY and CDR2 SVGEGT. The CDR3 is CASRGPESNYEQYF. As DNA, the CDR3 is TGTGCCAGCAGAGGTCCCGAGAGCAACTACGAGCAGTACTTC.

V gene TRBV24-1 combines with J gene TRBJ2-2; tentative D call: TRBD2 (7 bases). This CDR3 has 14 residues. Germline assignment: CDR1 KGHDR and CDR2 SFDVKD. The V end lost 12 bases, the J end lost 4 bases, and 17 bases lay between the germline ends. The CDR3: CAASGGRGTGELFF. The DNA for the CDR3 is TGTGCCGCATCCGGGGGGCGAGGCACCGGGGAGCTGTTTTTT.

This clonotype has more than one count but fewer than ten. The rearrangement joins TRBV7-9 to TRBJ2-2, with a tentative D call TRBD1 (6 bases). CDR1 is SEHNR, CDR2 FQNEAQ, per germline (reference sequence). This CDR3 is built from 16 residues. Trimming took 5 bases from V and 1 from J, leaving 14 bases between them. Here the CDR3 DNA reads TGTGCCAGCAGCCACTCGAGGGGGTGGAACACCGGGGAGCTGTTTTTT. The encoded protein is CASSHSRGWNTGELFF. The full variable domain, in which reference TRBV7-9 and TRBJ2-2 provide the parts outside the CDR3, is DTGVSQNPRHKITKRGQNVTFRCDPISEHNRLYWYRQTLGQGPEFLTYFQNEAQLEKSRLLSDRFSAERPKGSFSTLEIQRTEQGDSAMYLCASSHSRGWNTGELFFGEGSRLTVL.

This clonotype was observed a handful of times. This chain joins TRBV29-1 and TRBJ2-7; TRBD2 matches at 11 bases. This CDR3 has 20 residues. V trimming: 6 bases; J trimming: 2 bases; junction bases outside the gene matches: 24. The V gene's germline CDR1 is SQVTM and CDR2 ANQGSEA. The CDR3 loop is CSVGGIGKGSGGAYTYEQYF. In nucleotides, the CDR3 is TGCAGCGTCGGCGGCATAGGGAAAGGTAGCGGGGGGGCGTACACCTACGAGCAGTACTTC.

The sample holds many counts of this clonotype. The chain uses TRBV2 and TRBJ2-1, with D tentatively TRBD1 or TRBD2 (6 bases each). Trimming pared 3 bases from V and 7 bases from J, leaving 16 bases between. The CDR3 is 15 amino acids. The germline V gene has CDR1 SNHLY and CDR2 FYNNEI. The CDR3 sequence: CASSEVGGQGNEQFF. CDR3 coding DNA: TGTGCCAGCAGTGAGGTGGGGGGCCAGGGGAATGAGCAGTTCTTC. Together with reference TRBV2 and TRBJ2-1, the CDR3 gives the full variable domain: EPEVTQTPSHQVTQMGQEVILRCVPISNHLYFYWYRQILGQKVEFLVSFYNNEISEKSEIFDDQFSVERPDGSNFTLKIRSTKLEDSAMYFCASSEVGGQGNEQFFGPGTRLTVL.

The chain links TRBV20-1 to TRBJ2-5; perhaps TRBD2 as D (6 bases). Trimming took off 3 bases at V and 2 bases at J, with 10 bases between the two ends. This CDR3 has 13 residues. Germline CDR1 and CDR2: DFQATT and SNEGSKA (reference sequence). CDR3 coding DNA: TGCAGTGCTAGGGGAGGCGGGCAAGAGACCCAGTACTTC. Protein: CSARGGGQETQYF.

The chain has TRBV4-2 and TRBJ2-5; D is unresolved. Per the germline V gene, CDR1 is LGHNA and CDR2 is YNFKEQ. The V end lost 1 base, the J end lost 2 bases, and 8 bases lay between the germline ends. This CDR3 comprises 14 residues. The CDR3, as DNA: TGTGCCAGCAGCCAAGGTGGCGGACAAGAGACCCAGTACTTC. Translating gives CASSQGGGQETQYF.

There are many counts of this clonotype. V usage is TRBV6-1 and J usage is TRBJ2-1, with D uncertain. Germline CDR1 is MNHNS and CDR2 is SASEGT. The CDR3 totals 12 residues. V was clipped by 4 bases and J by 5 bases, with 6 bases between them. The CDR3 spells CASSGSDNEQFF. The DNA for the CDR3 is TGTGCCAGCAGTGGCAGCGACAATGAGCAGTTCTTC.

V gene TRBV12-3 or TRBV12-4 combines with J gene TRBJ1-5, with TRBD1 as a possible D gene (6 bases). This CDR3 is 14 amino acids long. V lost 3 bases and J 7 bases, leaving 13 bases between the germline ends. Here the CDR3 reads CASSFSNRVQPQHF. CDR3 bases: TGTGCCAGCAGTTTCTCGAACAGGGTACAGCCCCAGCATTTT.

The chain carries TRBV28 and TRBJ2-2, with D unclear. The CDR3 extends over 13 amino acids. CDR1 MDHEN and CDR2 SYDVKM come from the germline V gene. V was shortened by 10 bases and J by 1 base, with 10 bases between the two germline ends. The chain's CDR3 is CANADRNTGELFF. The CDR3 bases are TGTGCCAATGCGGACCGGAACACCGGGGAGCTGTTTTTT. The whole variable domain, filled in from reference TRBV28 and TRBJ2-2, reads DVKVTQSSRYLVKRTGEKVFLECVQDMDHENMFWYRQDPGLGLRLIYFSYDVKMKEKGDIPEGYSVSREKKERFSLILESASTNQTSMYLCANADRNTGELFFGEGSRLTVL.

V is TRBV20-1 and J is TRBJ2-3; D gene ambiguous. Trimming stripped 3 bases from V and 4 bases from J, with 14 bases between. There are 14 residues in the CDR3. In germline, CDR1 is DFQATT, CDR2 SNEGSKA (reference sequence). DNA for the CDR3: TGCAGTGCTAGCTTCGACGACGGCCCAGATACGCAGTATTTT. Translating gives CSASFDDGPDTQYF.

This clonotype has more than one count but fewer than ten. The chain carries TRBV20-1 and TRBJ2-3; no clear D. CDR3 size: 13 residues. Germline-derived CDR1 and CDR2 are DFQATT and SNEGSKA (reference sequence). The V end lost 4 bases, the J end lost 5 bases, and 13 bases lay between the germline ends. In nucleotides, the CDR3 is TGCAGTGCTAAAACCGGAAGAGAAGATACGCAGTATTTT. Its translation is CSAKTGREDTQYF.

This clonotype was observed many times. V gene TRBV29-1 combines with J gene TRBJ2-6, with a weak D call TRBD1 (5 bases). Between the trimmed V and J ends, which lost 8 bases and 3 bases, there was a span of 8 bases. Germline assignment: CDR1 SQVTM and CDR2 ANQGSEA. There are 12 residues in the CDR3. CDR3 nucleotide sequence: TGCAGCATCGACAGTGGGGCCAACGTCCTGACTTTC. It is translated as CSIDSGANVLTF.

Here the CDR3 DNA reads TGTGCCAGCAGTACCAACAGGGGTAACAATCAGCCCCAGCATTTT. It translates to CASSTNRGNNQPQHF. The V and J genes are TRBV12-3 or TRBV12-4 and TRBJ1-5, with 7 positions matching TRBD1. The CDR3 length is 15 residues. After removal of 5 bases from V and 3 bases from J, the junction contained 7 bases not matched to a gene.